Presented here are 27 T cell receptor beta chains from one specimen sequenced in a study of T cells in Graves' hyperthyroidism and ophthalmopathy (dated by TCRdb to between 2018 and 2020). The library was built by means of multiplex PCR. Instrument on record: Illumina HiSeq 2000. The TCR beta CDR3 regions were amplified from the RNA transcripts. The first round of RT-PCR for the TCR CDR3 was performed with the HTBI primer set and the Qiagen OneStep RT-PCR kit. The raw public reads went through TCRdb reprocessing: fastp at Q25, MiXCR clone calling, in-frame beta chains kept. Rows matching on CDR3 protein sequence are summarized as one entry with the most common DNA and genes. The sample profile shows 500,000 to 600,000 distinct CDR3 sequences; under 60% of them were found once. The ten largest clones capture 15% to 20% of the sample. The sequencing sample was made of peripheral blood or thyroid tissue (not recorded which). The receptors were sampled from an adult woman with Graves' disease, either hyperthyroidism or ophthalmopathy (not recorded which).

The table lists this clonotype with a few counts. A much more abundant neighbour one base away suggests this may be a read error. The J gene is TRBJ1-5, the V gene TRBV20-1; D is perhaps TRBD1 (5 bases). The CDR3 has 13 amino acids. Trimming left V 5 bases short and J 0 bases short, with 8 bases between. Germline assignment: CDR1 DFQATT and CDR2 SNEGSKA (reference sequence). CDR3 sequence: CSALTDSNQPQHF. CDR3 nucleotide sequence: TGCAGTGCTCTGACAGATAGCAATCAGCCCCAGCATTTT.

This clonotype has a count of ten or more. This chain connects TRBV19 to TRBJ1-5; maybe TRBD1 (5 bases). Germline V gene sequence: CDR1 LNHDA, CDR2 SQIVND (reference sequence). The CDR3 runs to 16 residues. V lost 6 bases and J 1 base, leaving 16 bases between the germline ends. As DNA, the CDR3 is TGTGCCAGTAGAGCTGAAAGGGGTATCAGCAATCAGCCCCAGCATTTT. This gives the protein CASRAERGISNQPQHF.

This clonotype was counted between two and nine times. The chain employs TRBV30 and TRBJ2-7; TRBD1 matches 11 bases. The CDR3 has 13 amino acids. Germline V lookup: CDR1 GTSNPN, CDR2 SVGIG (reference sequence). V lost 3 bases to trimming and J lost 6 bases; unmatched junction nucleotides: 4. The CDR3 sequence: CAWSPGQGVEQYF. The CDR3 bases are TGTGCCTGGAGCCCGGGACAGGGGGTCGAGCAGTACTTC.

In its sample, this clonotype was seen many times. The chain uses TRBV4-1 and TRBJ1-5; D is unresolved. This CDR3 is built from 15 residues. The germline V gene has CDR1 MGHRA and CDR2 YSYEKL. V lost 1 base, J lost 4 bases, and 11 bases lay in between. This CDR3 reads CASSQVRSINQPQHF. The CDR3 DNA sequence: TGCGCCAGCAGCCAAGTCCGGAGTATTAATCAGCCCCAGCATTTT.

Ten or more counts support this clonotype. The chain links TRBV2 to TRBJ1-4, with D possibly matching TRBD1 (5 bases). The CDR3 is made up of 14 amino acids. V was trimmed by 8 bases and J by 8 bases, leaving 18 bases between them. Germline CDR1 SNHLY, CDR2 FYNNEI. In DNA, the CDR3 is TGTGCCAGCGCCGCCCAGGGTTCAGGCGAAAAACTGTTTTTT. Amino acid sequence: CASAAQGSGEKLFF.

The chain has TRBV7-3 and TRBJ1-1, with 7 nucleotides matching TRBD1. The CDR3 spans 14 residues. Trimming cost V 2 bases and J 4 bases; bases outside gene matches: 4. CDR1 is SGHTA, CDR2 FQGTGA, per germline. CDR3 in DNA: TGTGCCAGCAGCTTAGTACAGGGGCTCACTGAAGCTTTCTTT. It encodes CASSLVQGLTEAFF.

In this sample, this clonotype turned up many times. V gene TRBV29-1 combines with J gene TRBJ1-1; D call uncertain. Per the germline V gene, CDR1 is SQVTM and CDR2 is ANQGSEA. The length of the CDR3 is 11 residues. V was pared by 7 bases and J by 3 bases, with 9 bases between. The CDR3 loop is CSGGRDTEAFF. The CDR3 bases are TGCAGCGGGGGTCGAGACACTGAAGCTTTCTTT.

This CDR3 reads CSARDPGLRNTEAFF. DNA for the CDR3: TGCAGTGCTAGAGATCCGGGACTTAGGAACACTGAAGCTTTCTTT. The chain employs TRBV20-1 and TRBJ1-1; TRBD1 might be the D (5 bases). Germline CDR1 reads DFQATT; CDR2 reads SNEGSKA (reference sequence). CDR3 length equals 15 residues. Trimming pared 0 bases from V and 1 base from J, leaving 12 bases between.

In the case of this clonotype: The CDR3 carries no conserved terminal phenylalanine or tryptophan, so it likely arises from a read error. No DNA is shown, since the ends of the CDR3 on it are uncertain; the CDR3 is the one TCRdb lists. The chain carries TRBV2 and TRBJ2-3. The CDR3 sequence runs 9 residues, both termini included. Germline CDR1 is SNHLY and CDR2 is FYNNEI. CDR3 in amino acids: CASSDTVLY.

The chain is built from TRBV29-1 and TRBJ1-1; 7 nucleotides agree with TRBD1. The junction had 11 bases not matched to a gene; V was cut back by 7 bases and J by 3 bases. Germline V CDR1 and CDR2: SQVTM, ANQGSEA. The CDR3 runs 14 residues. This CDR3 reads CSADMTGWYTEAFF. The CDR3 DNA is TGCAGCGCGGATATGACAGGGTGGTACACTGAAGCTTTCTTT.

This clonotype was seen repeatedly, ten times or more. The CDR3 bases are TGCGCCAGCAGCCAGGGGAAAACCGGTTTCCAAGAGACCCAGTACTTC. Residues: CASSQGKTGFQETQYF. The chain has TRBV4-1 and TRBJ2-5; D is ambiguous. V was trimmed by 3 bases and J by 1 base, leaving 15 bases between them. Germline assignment: CDR1 MGHRA and CDR2 YSYEKL. The CDR3 runs 16 residues.

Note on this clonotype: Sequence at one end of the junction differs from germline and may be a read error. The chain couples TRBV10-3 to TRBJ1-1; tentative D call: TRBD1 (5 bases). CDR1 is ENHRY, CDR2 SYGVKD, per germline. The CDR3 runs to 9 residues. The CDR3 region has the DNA TGTGCCATCAGGGGTTTGGGACCTTTT. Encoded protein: CAIRGLGPF.

CDR3 nucleotide sequence: TGTGCCAGCAATAGACAGGGGACCAGCCACGAGCAGTACTTC. It encodes CASNRQGTSHEQYF. The rearrangement uses TRBV10-3 and TRBJ2-7; TRBD1 matches at 8 bases. Per the germline V gene, CDR1 is ENHRY and CDR2 is SYGVKD. CDR3 size: 14 residues. Germline trimming cut 10 bases from V and 5 bases from J; bases unmatched to any gene: 13.

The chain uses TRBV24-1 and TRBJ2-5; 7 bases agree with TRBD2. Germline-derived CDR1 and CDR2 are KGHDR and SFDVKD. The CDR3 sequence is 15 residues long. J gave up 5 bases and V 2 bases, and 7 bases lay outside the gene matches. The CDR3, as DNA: TGTGCCACCAGTGATTCCCAAGCGGGAAAGGAGACCCAGTACTTC. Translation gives CATSDSQAGKETQYF.

This CDR3 is CARDIGHHSGANVLTF. For the CDR3, the DNA is TGTGCTAGAGATATAGGTCATCACTCTGGGGCCAACGTCCTGACTTTC. V and J are TRBV19 and TRBJ2-6; no definite D call. CDR3 size: 16 residues. Germline values: CDR1 LNHDA, CDR2 SQIVND (reference sequence).

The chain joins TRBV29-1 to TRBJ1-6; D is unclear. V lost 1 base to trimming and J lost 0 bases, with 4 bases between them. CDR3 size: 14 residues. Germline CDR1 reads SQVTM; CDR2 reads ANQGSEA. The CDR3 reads CSVEGGSYNSPLHF. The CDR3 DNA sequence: TGCAGCGTTGAAGGGGGCTCCTATAATTCACCCCTCCACTTT.

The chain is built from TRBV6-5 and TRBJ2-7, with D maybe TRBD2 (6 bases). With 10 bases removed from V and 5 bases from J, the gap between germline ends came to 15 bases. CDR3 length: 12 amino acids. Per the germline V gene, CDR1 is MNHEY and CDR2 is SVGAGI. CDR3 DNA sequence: TGTGCCACCGCACGAGGGAGGAACGAGCAGTACTTC. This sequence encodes CATARGRNEQYF.

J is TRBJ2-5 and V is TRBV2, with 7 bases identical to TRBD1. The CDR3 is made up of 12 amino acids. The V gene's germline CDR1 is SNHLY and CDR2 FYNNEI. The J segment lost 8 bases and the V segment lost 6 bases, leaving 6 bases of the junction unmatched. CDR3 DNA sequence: TGTGCCAGCAGGAAACAGGGGAACACCCAGTACTTC. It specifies CASRKQGNTQYF.

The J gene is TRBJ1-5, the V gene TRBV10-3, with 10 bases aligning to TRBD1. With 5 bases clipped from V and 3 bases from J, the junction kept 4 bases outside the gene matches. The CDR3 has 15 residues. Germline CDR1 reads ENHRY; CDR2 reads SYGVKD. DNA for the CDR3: TGTGCCATCAGTAAGACAGGGGGCCTCAATCAGCCCCAGCATTTT. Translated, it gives CAISKTGGLNQPQHF.

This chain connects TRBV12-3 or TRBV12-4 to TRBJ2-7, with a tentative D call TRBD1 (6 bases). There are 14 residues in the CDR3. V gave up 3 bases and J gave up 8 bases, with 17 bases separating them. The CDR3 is CASSLADRTPKQYF. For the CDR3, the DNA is TGTGCCAGCAGTTTGGCGGACAGAACCCCGAAGCAGTACTTC.

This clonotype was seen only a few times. The CDR3 region has the DNA TGCAGCGTTCAAGGCTCCTATAATTCACCCCTCCACTTT. Protein: CSVQGSYNSPLHF. The V gene is TRBV29-1, the J gene TRBJ1-6; D is uncertain. Germline values: CDR1 SQVTM, CDR2 ANQGSEA. Trimming shortened V by 5 bases and J by 0 bases, and 5 bases separated the two germline ends. CDR3 size: 13 residues.

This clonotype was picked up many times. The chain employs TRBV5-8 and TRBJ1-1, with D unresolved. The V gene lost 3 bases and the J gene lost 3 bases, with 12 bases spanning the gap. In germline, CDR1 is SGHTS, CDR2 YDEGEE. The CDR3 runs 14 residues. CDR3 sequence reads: CASSSTTRDTEAFF. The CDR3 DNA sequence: TGTGCCAGCAGCTCTACTACCCGGGACACTGAAGCTTTCTTT.

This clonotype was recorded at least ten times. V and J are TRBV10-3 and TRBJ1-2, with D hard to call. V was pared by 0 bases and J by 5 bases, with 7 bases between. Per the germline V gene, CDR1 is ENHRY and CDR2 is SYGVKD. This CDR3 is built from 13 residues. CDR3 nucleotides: TGTGCCATCAGTGAGTCGACCGGGTATGGCTACACCTTC. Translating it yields CAISESTGYGYTF.

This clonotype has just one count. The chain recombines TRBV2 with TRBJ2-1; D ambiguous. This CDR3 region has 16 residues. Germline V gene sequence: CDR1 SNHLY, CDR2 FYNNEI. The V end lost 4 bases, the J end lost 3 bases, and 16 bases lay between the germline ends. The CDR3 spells CASSVKSAPDYNEQFF. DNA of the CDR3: TGTGCCAGCAGTGTTAAAAGCGCCCCCGACTACAATGAGCAGTTCTTC.

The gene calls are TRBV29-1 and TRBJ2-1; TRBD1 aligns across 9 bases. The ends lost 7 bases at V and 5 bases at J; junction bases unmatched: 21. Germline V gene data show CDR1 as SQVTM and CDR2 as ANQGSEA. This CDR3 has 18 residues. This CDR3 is CSGGTGTKKTNWNNEQFF. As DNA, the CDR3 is TGCAGCGGCGGGACAGGGACAAAGAAGACGAACTGGAACAATGAGCAGTTCTTC.

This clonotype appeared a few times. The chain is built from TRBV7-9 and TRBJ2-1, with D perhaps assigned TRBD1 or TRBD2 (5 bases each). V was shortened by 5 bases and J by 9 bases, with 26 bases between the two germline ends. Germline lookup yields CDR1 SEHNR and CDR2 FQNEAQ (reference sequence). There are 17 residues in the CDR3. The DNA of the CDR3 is TGTGCCAGCAGCCGCCTTGGGGGTAGCCGGTTCCTGCGTGAGCAGTTCTTC. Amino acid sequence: CASSRLGGSRFLREQFF.

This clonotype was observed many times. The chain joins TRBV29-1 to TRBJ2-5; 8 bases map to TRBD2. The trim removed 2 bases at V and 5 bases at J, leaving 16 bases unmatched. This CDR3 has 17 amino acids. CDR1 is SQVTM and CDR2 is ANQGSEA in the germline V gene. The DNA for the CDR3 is TGCAGCGTTGAATTAGGGCTCACCGGGACTAGGTGGGAGACCCAGTACTTC. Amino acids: CSVELGLTGTRWETQYF. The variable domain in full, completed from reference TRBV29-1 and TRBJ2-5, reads SAVISQKPSRDICQRGTSLTIQCQVDSQVTMMFWYRQQPGQSLTLIATANQGSEATYESGFVIDKFPISRPNLTFSTLTVSNMSPEDSSIYLCSVELGLTGTRWETQYFGPGTRLLVL.